Below are 3 T cell receptor beta chains sequenced from a single sample in a study of CD8 T cells in ankylosing spondylitis (TCRdb year 2017). Library prep was done by 5' RACE. The sequencer was an Illumina HiSeq 2500. TCRdb's own reprocessing of the public reads used fastp at Q25 and MiXCR and kept productive beta chains. Each CDR3 protein appears once, grouped with its most common genes and DNA. This sample holds some 250,000 distinct CDR3 sequences; under 30% were observed only once. The top ten hold 0.5% to 0.65% of the sample. Sequencing was performed on blood, either unsorted or a sorted T cell fraction (not recorded which). Receptors were obtained from a male donor with ankylosing spondylitis or in good health (not recorded which).

This clonotype has a handful of counts. CDR3 sequence reads: CSVGGWLAGPYQETQYF. The CDR3 DNA reads TGCAGCGTTGGGGGGTGGCTAGCGGGGCCTTACCAAGAGACCCAGTACTTC. This chain uses TRBV29-1 with TRBJ2-5; 9 nucleotides match TRBD2. CDR3 length equals 17 residues. With 4 bases clipped from V and 0 bases from J, the junction kept 12 bases outside the gene matches. Germline loops: CDR1 SQVTM, CDR2 ANQGSEA.

The V call is TRBV9, the J call TRBJ1-1; no clear D. The CDR3 length is 13 residues. Trimming stripped 0 bases from V and 0 bases from J, with 3 bases between. CDR1 SGDLS and CDR2 YYNGEE come from the germline V gene. CDR3 bases: TGTGCCAGCAGCGTAGTCGTGAACACTGAAGCTTTCTTT. Its translation: CASSVVVNTEAFF.

This sequence joins TRBV20-1 and TRBJ1-1, with D perhaps TRBD1 (6 bases). This CDR3 is built from 13 residues. V lost 2 bases and J 0 bases, leaving 7 bases between the germline ends. From germline, CDR1 is DFQATT and CDR2 SNEGSKA (reference sequence). CDR3: CSARRTVNTEAFF. The CDR3 DNA follows: TGCAGTGCTAGAAGGACAGTGAACACTGAAGCTTTCTTT.